Reported below is one TCR beta chain. Its antigen is unidentified. Arm-PCR of CDR3 regions and iRepertoire HTBI primers were the basis on which TCR beta libraries were built. Each CDR3 protein is one row after TCRdb ran MiXCR on the multiplex PCR reads. Among roughly 260,000 distinct CDR3 sequences, 18% were seen once, and the ten largest hold around 15%. Time point described: newly diagnosed GD, antithyroid drugs for less than 3 months. PBMC-derived RNA was used for the TCR library. This sample is drawn from a study of regulatory T cells in long-lasting Graves disease. Study conclusions and caveats: Analyses excluded thyroid tissue, covering peripheral blood alone.

The same data also contributed to another study, on T cells in Graves' hyperthyroidism and ophthalmopathy.

Sequencing used peripheral blood mononuclear cells (PBMCs), obtained at new diagnosis, from a patient treated with antithyroid drugs. The clonotype was recovered from a woman aged 30 to 39 with Graves disease.

The CDR3 loop is CASSVGRAYEQYF. DNA of the CDR3: TGTGCCAGCAGCGTCGGCAGGGCCTACGAGCAGTACTTC. J is TRBJ2-7 and V is TRBV9; TRBD1 might be the D (5 bases). Germline CDR1 SGDLS, CDR2 YYNGEE. CDR3 size: 13 residues. Trimming removed 2 bases at V and 2 bases at J, with 8 bases between.